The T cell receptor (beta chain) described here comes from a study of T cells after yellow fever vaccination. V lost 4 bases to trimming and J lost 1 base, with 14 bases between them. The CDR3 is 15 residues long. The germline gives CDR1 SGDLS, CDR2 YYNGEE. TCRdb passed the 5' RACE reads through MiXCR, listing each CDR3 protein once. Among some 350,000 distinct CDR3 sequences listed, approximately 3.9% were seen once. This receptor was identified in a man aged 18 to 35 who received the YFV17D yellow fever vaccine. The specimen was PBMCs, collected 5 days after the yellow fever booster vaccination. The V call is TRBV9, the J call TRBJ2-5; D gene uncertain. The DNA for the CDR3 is TGTGCCAGCAGCTTTCGACCGACCTCCCAAGAGACCCAGTACTTC. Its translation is CASSFRPTSQETQYF.